One sample yielded the 14 T cell receptor beta chains listed below, sequenced in a study of T cell responses to AZD1222 COVID-19 vaccine. Sequenced by immunoSEQ multiplex PCR; TCRdb stores in-frame clones only, minus some. This sample has some 49,000 clones; roughly 89% occur once, and the top ten carry 1.1%. Specimen: peripheral blood, collected 28 days after the second AZD1222 dose. The receptors were gathered from an adult who received the AZD1222 COVID-19 vaccine.

J is TRBJ2-7 and V is TRBV3-1 (or the pseudogene TRBV3-2); 8 bases map to TRBD2. Germline-derived CDR1 and CDR2 are LGHDT and YNNKEL (reference sequence). CDR3 size: 13 residues. The J segment lost 6 bases and the V segment lost 2 bases, leaving 3 bases of the junction unmatched. This CDR3 reads CASSQFRGGEQYF. The CDR3 DNA follows: TGTGCCAGCAGCCAATTTCGGGGGGGCGAGCAGTACTTC.

J is TRBJ1-6 and V is TRBV28; possible D gene TRBD1, 5 bases. V lost 2 bases to trimming and J lost 16 bases, with 18 bases between them. The CDR3 sequence is 14 residues long. Germline CDR1 and CDR2: MDHEN and SYDVKM. CDR3 sequence: CASSLLGPERLLHF. The CDR3 nucleotides are TGTGCCAGCAGTTTACTGGGGCCTGAGAGGTTACTCCACTTT.

The chain joins TRBV3-1 (or the pseudogene TRBV3-2) to TRBJ2-1; D tentatively fits TRBD1 or TRBD2 (5 bases each). The CDR3 is 14 amino acids. CDR1 and CDR2 (germline): LGHDT, YNNKEL (reference sequence). The ends were cut back, 3 bases at V and 4 bases at J, with 10 bases in the middle. The CDR3 here is CASSQRDGYNEQFF. As DNA, the CDR3 is TGTGCCAGCAGCCAGAGGGACGGTTACAATGAGCAGTTCTTC.

The chain recombines TRBV3-1 (or the pseudogene TRBV3-2) with TRBJ1-3, with D tentatively TRBD1 (6 bases). The CDR3 is 15 amino acids. Trimming took 6 bases from V and 3 from J, leaving 15 bases between them. The germline V gene has CDR1 LGHDT and CDR2 YNNKEL (reference sequence). This CDR3 is CASSLQGVSGNTIYF. Here the CDR3 DNA reads TGTGCCAGCAGTTTACAGGGAGTAAGTGGAAACACCATATATTTT.

The chain is built from TRBV6-5 and TRBJ1-1; D gene unclear. This CDR3 has 13 residues. The germline V and J ends were trimmed by 7 bases and 5 bases, with 14 bases remaining between them. Germline lookup yields CDR1 MNHEY and CDR2 SVGAGI. CDR3 DNA: TGTGCCAGCACCTTTGGGGTGGGAACTGAAGCTTTCTTT. Translated: CASTFGVGTEAFF.

V gene TRBV18 combines with J gene TRBJ2-7; TRBD2 matches at 9 bases. CDR1 and CDR2 (germline): KGHSH, LQKENI. This CDR3 region has 14 residues. Germline trimming cut 6 bases from V and 3 bases from J; bases unmatched to any gene: 6. The CDR3 DNA is TGTGCCAGCTCTCAGGCTAGCGGGAACTACGAGCAGTACTTC. Protein sequence: CASSQASGNYEQYF.

CDR3 protein: CASSTGLADQETQYF. In DNA form, the CDR3 reads TGTGCCAGCAGCACCGGACTAGCGGACCAAGAGACCCAGTACTTC. The chain combines TRBV11-3 with TRBJ2-5; TRBD2 aligns across 10 bases. The CDR3 runs 15 residues. Germline loops: CDR1 SGHNT, CDR2 YENEEA. With V trimmed by 5 bases and J by 0 bases, 3 bases remained unmatched. The full variable domain, with the rest looked up from reference TRBV11-3 and TRBJ2-5, is EAGVVQSPRYKIIEKKQPVAFWCNPISGHNTLYWYLQNLGQGPELLIRYENEEAVDDSQLPKDRFSAERLKGVDSTLKIQPAELGDSAVYLCASSTGLADQETQYFGPGTRLLVL.

This CDR3 reads CASSLVGGLTQTGNTIYF. CDR3 sequence (DNA): TGTGCCAGCAGCTTAGTTGGGGGCTTAACACAAACTGGAAACACCATATATTTT. The V and J genes are TRBV7-2 and TRBJ1-3, with TRBD1 as a possible D gene (6 bases). Germline assignment: CDR1 SGHTA and CDR2 FQGNSA. The CDR3 extends over 18 amino acids. The germline V and J ends were trimmed by 1 base and 2 bases, with 18 bases remaining between them. Variable domain in full (rest from reference TRBV7-2 and TRBJ1-3): GAGVSQSPSNKVTEKGKDVELRCDPISGHTALYWYRQSLGQGLEFLIYFQGNSAPDKSGLPSDRFSAERTGGSVSTLTIQRTQQEDSAVYLCASSLVGGLTQTGNTIYFGEGSWLTVV.

The rearrangement uses TRBV7-9 and TRBJ2-7; 7 bases match TRBD1. The length of the CDR3 is 13 residues. Trimming took 1 base from V and 6 from J; bases not matched to a gene: 3. In germline, CDR1 is SEHNR, CDR2 FQNEAQ (reference sequence). CDR3 bases: TGTGCCAGCAGCTTAGGGGACAGATCCGAGCAGTACTTC. Its translation: CASSLGDRSEQYF.

The chain joins TRBV9 to TRBJ2-7; D is possibly TRBD2 (7 bases). Deletions cut 7 bases from V and 6 bases from J, with 17 bases between. CDR1 is SGDLS and CDR2 is YYNGEE in the germline V gene. This CDR3 region has 13 residues. The CDR3 loop reads CASSGAGVSEQYF. In nucleotides, the CDR3 is TGTGCCAGCTCGGGGGCGGGAGTAAGCGAGCAGTACTTC.

Points on this clone: The germline gene is not matched at one end of the junction; a read error may be the cause. This sequence joins TRBV28 and TRBJ1-3, with D unclear. The germline gives CDR1 MDHEN, CDR2 SYDVKM. CDR3 length: 18 amino acids. CDR3 loop: CASSLWSEDARTGSTIYF. The CDR3 DNA follows: TGTGCCAGCAGTTTATGGTCTGAGGATGCCCGGACGGGAAGCACCATATATTTT.

This chain joins TRBV4-1 and TRBJ2-7; D is perhaps TRBD1 or TRBD2 (5 bases each). The germline V and J ends were trimmed by 2 bases and 2 bases, with 7 bases remaining between them. Looked up from germline, CDR1 is MGHRA and CDR2 is YSYEKL. The CDR3 is 13 amino acids. In nucleotides, the CDR3 is TGCGCCAGCAGCCAACTGGGACCCTACGAGCAGTACTTC. Amino acid sequence: CASSQLGPYEQYF.

This clone was observed once. This chain uses TRBV2 with TRBJ2-7; either TRBD1 or TRBD2 may supply D (5 bases each). Trimming left V 4 bases short and J 2 bases short, with 15 bases between. Germline CDR1 is SNHLY and CDR2 is FYNNEI. The CDR3 runs to 15 residues. CDR3 nucleotide sequence: TGTGCCAGCAGTGTTAGCGTTAGGGGAACCTACGAGCAGTACTTC. This codes for CASSVSVRGTYEQYF.

This rearrangement joins TRBV28 to TRBJ1-1; 7 bases fit TRBD1. Per germline, CDR1 MDHEN and CDR2 SYDVKM. Losses at the gene ends were 6 bases for V and 4 bases for J; bases not matched to a gene: 8. CDR3 size: 14 residues. The CDR3 loop is CASRRQGPGTEAFF. The CDR3 DNA follows: TGTGCCAGCAGACGACAGGGCCCGGGCACTGAAGCTTTCTTT.